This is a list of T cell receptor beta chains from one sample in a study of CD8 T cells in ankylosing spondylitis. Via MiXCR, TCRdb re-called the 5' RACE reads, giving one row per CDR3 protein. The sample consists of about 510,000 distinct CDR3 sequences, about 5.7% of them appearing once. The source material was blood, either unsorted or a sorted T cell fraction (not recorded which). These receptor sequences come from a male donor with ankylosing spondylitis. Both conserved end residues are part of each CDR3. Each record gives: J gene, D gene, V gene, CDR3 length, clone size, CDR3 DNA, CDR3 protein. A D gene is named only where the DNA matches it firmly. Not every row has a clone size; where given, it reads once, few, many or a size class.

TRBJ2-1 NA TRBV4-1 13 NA TGCGCCAGCAGCCAAGAGAGGCGCTATGAGCAGTTCTTC CASSQERRYEQFF
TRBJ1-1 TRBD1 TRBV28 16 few TGTGCCAGCAGTCCTCGGGGACAGCTGGCCAGTACTGAAGCTTTCTTT CASSPRGQLASTEAFF
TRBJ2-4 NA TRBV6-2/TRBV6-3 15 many TGTGCCAGCAGTTACGAGCAGACAGCCAAAAACATTCAGTACTTC CASSYEQTAKNIQYF
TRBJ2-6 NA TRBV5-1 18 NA TGCGCCAGCAGCTTGTTGCCCCAGGGTAGGTCTGGGGCCAACGTCCTGACTTTC CASSLLPQGRSGANVLTF
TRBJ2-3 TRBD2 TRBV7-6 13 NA TGTGCCAGCCGCGGGAGGGCCTCAGATACGCAGTATTTT CASRGRASDTQYF
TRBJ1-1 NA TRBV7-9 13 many TGTGCCAGCAGCAGACCCGTGGCGGCTGAAGCTTTCTTT CASSRPVAAEAFF
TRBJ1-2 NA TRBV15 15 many TGTGCCACCAGCAGAGCCCCGCCAGGGCTCTATGGCTACACCTTC CATSRAPPGLYGYTF
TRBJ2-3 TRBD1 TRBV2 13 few TGTGCCAGCAGCGTGGACAGGGAGGATACGCAGTATTTT CASSVDREDTQYF
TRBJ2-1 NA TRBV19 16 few TGTGCCAGTAGTACGCCGGGTCTCTCTCCCCTCAATGAGCAGTTCTTC CASSTPGLSPLNEQFF
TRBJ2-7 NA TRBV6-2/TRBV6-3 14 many TGTGCCAGCAGCTCTCTAAGACCCGACTACGAGCAGTACTTC CASSSLRPDYEQYF
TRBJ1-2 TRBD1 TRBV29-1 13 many TGCAGCGTTGTGGGGACAGGAGTTTATGGCTACACCTTC CSVVGTGVYGYTF
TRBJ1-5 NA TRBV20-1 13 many TGCAGTGCCGGAGGTCCAGGGTTTCAGCCCCAGCATTTT CSAGGPGFQPQHF
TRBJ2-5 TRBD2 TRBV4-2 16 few TGTGCCAGCAGCCAGGTACTAGCGGGAGCAGGAGAGACCCAGTACTTC CASSQVLAGAGETQYF
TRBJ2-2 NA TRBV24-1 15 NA TGTGCCACCAGTGATTTCCCAGGGATCCCCGGGGAGCTGTTTTTT CATSDFPGIPGELFF
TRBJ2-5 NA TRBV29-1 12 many TGCAGCGTTGAAACAGGTTCAGAGACCCAGTACTTC CSVETGSETQYF
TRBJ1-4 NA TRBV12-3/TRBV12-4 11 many TGTGCCAGCAACTCGGGGGAAAAACTGTTTTTT CASNSGEKLFF
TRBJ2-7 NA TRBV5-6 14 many TGTGCCAGCAGCTTGGGGACAGCAGCCTACGAGCAGTACTTC CASSLGTAAYEQYF